The next 9 T cell receptor beta chains were all read from a single sample in a study of T cells after yellow fever vaccination. Using its own MiXCR run on the 5' RACE reads, TCRdb lists one record per CDR3 protein. The table includes 150,000 to 200,000 distinct CDR3 sequences, approximately 9.9% detected once. The source material was CD8+ T cells sorted from PBMCs, sampled 45 days after the yellow fever booster vaccination. The receptors stem from a man younger than 35 who received the YFV17D yellow fever vaccine.

This clonotype has more than one count but fewer than ten. The rearrangement links TRBV7-8 to TRBJ2-7; 11 nucleotides line up with TRBD2. J gave up 3 bases and V 4 bases, and 8 bases lay outside the gene matches. The germline gives CDR1 SGHVS, CDR2 FQNEAQ. The CDR3 runs 16 residues. CDR3 nucleotide sequence: TGTGCCAGCAGCTCGTATAGCGGGGGGGGAAACTACGAGCAGTACTTC. Translation: CASSSYSGGGNYEQYF. Using reference TRBV7-8 and TRBJ2-7 for the parts outside the CDR3, the full variable domain is GAGVSQSPRYKVAKRGQDVALRCDPISGHVSLFWYQQALGQGPEFLTYFQNEAQLDKSGLPSDRFFAERPEGSVSTLKIQRTQQEDSAVYLCASSSYSGGGNYEQYFGPGTRLTVT.

A remark on this clonotype: Mismatch with germline at one junction end may stem from a read error. The chain carries TRBV6-6 and TRBJ1-5, with D tentatively TRBD1 (6 bases). In germline, CDR1 is MNHNY, CDR2 SVGAGI (reference sequence). The length of the CDR3 is 14 residues. The CDR3 bases are TGTGCCAGCAGGGCCGGGACACTCGATCAACCCCAGCATTTT. Protein sequence: CASRAGTLDQPQHF.

As for this clonotype: A read error may be the cause here, since a much bigger clone is one base away. No conserved phenylalanine or tryptophan is present at the end of the CDR3, so a read error is the likely explanation. The chain employs TRBV12-3 or TRBV12-4 and TRBJ1-5; a possible D gene is TRBD1 (6 bases). V shed 10 bases and J shed 6 bases, with 16 bases lying between them. The CDR3 has 13 amino acids. The CDR3, as DNA: TGTGCCACCCGAGGGGGTTTTGGTCAGCCCCAGCATATT. It encodes CATRGGFGQPQHI.

In its sample, this clonotype was seen many times. The chain uses TRBV19 and TRBJ2-2; tentatively, D is TRBD1 or TRBD2 (5 bases each). Trimming removed 7 bases at V and 6 bases at J, with 9 bases between. The germline V gene encodes CDR1 LNHDA and CDR2 SQIVND (reference sequence). The CDR3 runs 12 residues. Here the CDR3 reads CASKSGPGELFF. As DNA, the CDR3 is TGTGCCAGTAAATCGGGGCCCGGGGAGCTGTTTTTT.

This clonotype was found a few times. This chain links TRBV6-2 or TRBV6-3 with TRBJ2-5; D is uncertain. V was trimmed by 1 base and J by 0 bases, leaving 9 bases between them. Germline assignment: CDR1 MNHEY and CDR2 SVGEGT. The CDR3 extends over 15 amino acids. For the CDR3, the DNA is TGTGCCAGCAGTTACTTGGAAAACTACCAAGAGACCCAGTACTTC. It yields the protein CASSYLENYQETQYF.

In this sample, this clonotype turned up many times. The chain recombines TRBV4-1 with TRBJ2-7; D unclear. The CDR3 covers 15 residues. Trimming removed 4 bases from V and 1 base from J, with 14 bases in between. Germline V gene data show CDR1 as MGHRA and CDR2 as YSYEKL. The DNA for the CDR3 is TGCGCCAGCAGCCCCAGGACGGCGAATTCCTACGAGCAGTACTTC. Encoded protein: CASSPRTANSYEQYF.

This clonotype was picked up many times. This chain joins TRBV29-1 and TRBJ2-3; TRBD1 might be the D (5 bases). The CDR3 has 13 residues. The germline V and J ends were trimmed by 3 bases and 9 bases, with 16 bases remaining between them. Germline CDR1 and CDR2: SQVTM and ANQGSEA. The CDR3 sequence: CSVDASDSRTQYF. DNA for the CDR3: TGCAGCGTTGACGCGAGCGACAGTAGGACGCAGTATTTT.

The rearrangement uses TRBV27 and TRBJ1-2, with D perhaps matching TRBD1 (6 bases). V was shortened by 3 bases and J by 6 bases, with 17 bases between the two germline ends. The germline gives CDR1 MNHEY, CDR2 SMNVEV (reference sequence). The CDR3 runs to 15 residues. CDR3 in amino acids: CASSLLVGGGHGYTF. The CDR3 nucleotides are TGTGCCAGCAGTTTGCTCGTCGGGGGGGGCCATGGCTACACCTTC.

This clonotype appeared a few times. This chain joins TRBV10-2 and TRBJ2-7; 10 nucleotides match TRBD2. Trimming took 7 bases from V and 0 from J; bases not matched to a gene: 6. Per germline, CDR1 WSHSY and CDR2 SAAADI. The CDR3 sequence is 15 residues long. CDR3 protein: CASKIAGGSSYEQYF. DNA for the CDR3: TGCGCCAGCAAAATAGCGGGGGGAAGCTCCTACGAGCAGTACTTC.